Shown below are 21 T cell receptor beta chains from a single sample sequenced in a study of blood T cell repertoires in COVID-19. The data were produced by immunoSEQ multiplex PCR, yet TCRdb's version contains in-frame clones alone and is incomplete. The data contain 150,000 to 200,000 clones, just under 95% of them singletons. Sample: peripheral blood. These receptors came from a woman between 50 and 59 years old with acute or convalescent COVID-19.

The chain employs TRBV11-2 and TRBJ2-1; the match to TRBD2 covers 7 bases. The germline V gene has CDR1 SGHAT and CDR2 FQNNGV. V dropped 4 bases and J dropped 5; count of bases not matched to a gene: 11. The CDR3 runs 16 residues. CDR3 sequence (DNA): TGTGCCAGCAGCTCGCTCACAAGACTAGCAGACAATGAGCAGTTCTTC. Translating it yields CASSSLTRLADNEQFF.

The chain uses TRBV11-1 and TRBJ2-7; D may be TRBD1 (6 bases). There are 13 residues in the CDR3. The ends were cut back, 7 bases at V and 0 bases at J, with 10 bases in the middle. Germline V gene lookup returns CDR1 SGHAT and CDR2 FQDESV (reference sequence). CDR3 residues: CASTQTGSYEQYF. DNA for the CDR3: TGTGCCAGCACCCAGACAGGCTCCTACGAGCAGTACTTC. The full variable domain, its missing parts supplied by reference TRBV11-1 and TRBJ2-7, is EAEVAQSPRYKITEKSQAVAFWCDPISGHATLYWYRQILGQGPELLVQFQDESVVDDSQLPKDRFSAERLKGVDSTLKIQPAELGDSAMYLCASTQTGSYEQYFGPGTRLTVT.

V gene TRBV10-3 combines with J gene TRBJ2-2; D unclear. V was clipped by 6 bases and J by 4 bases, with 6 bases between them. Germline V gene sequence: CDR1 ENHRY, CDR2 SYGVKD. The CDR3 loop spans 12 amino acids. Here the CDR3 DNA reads TGTGCCATCAGGGGCTCCACCGGGGAGCTGTTTTTT. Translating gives CAIRGSTGELFF.

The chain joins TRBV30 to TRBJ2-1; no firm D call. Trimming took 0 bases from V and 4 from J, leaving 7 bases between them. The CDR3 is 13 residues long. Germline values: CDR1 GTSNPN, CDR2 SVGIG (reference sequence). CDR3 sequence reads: CAWSVQDYNEQFF. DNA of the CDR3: TGTGCCTGGAGTGTTCAGGATTACAATGAGCAGTTCTTC.

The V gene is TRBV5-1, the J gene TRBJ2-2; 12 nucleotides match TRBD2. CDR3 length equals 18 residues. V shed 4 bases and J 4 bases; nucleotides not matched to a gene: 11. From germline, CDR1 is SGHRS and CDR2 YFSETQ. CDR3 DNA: TGCGCCAGCAGCCCACGGGCTAGCGGGGGGGCCAGCACCGGGGAGCTGTTTTTT. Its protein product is CASSPRASGGASTGELFF.

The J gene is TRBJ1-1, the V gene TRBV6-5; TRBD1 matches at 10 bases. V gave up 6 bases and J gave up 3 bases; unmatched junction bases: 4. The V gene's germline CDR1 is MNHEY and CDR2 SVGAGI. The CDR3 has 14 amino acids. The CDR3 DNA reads TGTGCCAGCAGAGGAGGGACAGGGGACACTGAAGCTTTCTTT. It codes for CASRGGTGDTEAFF.

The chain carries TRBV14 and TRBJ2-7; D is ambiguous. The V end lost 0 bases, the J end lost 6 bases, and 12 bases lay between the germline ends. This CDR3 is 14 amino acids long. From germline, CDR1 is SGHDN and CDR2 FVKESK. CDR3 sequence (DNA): TGTGCCAGCAGCCAAGATTCGGGTTCGCTCGAGCAGTACTTC. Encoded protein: CASSQDSGSLEQYF.

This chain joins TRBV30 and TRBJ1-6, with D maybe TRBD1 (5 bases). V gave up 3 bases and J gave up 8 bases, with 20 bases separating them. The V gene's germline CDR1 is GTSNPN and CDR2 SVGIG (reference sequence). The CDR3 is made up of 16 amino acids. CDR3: CAWSGGGQERYSPLHF. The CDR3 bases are TGTGCCTGGAGCGGGGGAGGGCAGGAGCGTTATTCACCCCTCCACTTT.

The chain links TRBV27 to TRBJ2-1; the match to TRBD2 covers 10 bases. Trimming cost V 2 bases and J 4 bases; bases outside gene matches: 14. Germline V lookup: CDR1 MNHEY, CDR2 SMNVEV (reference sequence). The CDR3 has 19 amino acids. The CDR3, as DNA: TGTGCCAGCAGTTTAACTACCCCCTGGCTAGCGGGGGTTTACAATGAGCAGTTCTTC. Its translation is CASSLTTPWLAGVYNEQFF.

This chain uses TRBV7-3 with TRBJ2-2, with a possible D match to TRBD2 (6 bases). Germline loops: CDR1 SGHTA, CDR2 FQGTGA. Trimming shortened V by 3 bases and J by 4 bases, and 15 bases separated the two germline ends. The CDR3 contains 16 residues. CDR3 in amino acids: CASSFGGGGRTGELFF. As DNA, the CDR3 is TGTGCCAGCAGCTTCGGGGGAGGTGGTCGCACCGGGGAGCTGTTTTTT.

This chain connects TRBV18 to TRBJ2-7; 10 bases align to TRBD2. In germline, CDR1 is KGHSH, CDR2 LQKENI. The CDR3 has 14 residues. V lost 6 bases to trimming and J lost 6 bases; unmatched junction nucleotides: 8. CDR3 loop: CASSSGVAGGEQYF. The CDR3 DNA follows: TGTGCCAGCTCTTCGGGGGTAGCGGGAGGCGAGCAGTACTTC. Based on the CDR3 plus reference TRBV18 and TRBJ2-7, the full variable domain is NAGVMQNPRHLVRRRGQEARLRCSPMKGHSHVYWYRQLPEEGLKFMVYLQKENIIDESGMPKERFSAEFPKEGPSILRIQQVVRGDSAAYFCASSSGVAGGEQYFGPGTRLTVT.

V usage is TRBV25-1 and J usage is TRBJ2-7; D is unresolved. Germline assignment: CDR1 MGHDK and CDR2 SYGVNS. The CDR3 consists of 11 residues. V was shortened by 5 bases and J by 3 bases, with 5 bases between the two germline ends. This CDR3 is CASSHSYEQYF. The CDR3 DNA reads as TGTGCCAGCAGTCACAGCTACGAGCAGTACTTC.

The CDR3 bases are TGTGCCAGCAGCGTAGGGAGAGGCTCCTACAATGAGCAGTTCTTC. Its protein is CASSVGRGSYNEQFF. The rearrangement joins TRBV9 to TRBJ2-1, with unresolved D. CDR1 is SGDLS and CDR2 is YYNGEE in the germline V gene. The V end lost 0 bases, the J end lost 0 bases, and 7 bases lay between the germline ends. The CDR3 length is 15 residues.

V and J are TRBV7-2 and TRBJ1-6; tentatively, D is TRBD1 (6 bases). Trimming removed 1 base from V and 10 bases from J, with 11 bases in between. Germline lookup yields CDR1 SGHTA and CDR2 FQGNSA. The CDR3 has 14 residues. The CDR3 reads CASSLVYRESPLHF. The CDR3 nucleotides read TGTGCCAGCAGCTTAGTTTACAGGGAATCACCCCTCCACTTT.

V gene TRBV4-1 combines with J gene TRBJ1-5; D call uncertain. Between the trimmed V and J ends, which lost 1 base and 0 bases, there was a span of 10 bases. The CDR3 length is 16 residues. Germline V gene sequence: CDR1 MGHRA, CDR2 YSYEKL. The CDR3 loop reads CASSQAPGVSNQPQHF. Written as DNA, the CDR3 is TGCGCCAGCAGCCAAGCCCCCGGAGTTAGCAATCAGCCCCAGCATTTT.

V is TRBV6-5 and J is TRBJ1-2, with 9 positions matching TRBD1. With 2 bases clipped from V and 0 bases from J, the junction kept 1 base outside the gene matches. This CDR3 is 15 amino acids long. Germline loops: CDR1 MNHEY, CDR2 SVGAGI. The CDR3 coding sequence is TGTGCCAGCAGTTACGGGACAGGGACTAACTATGGCTACACCTTC. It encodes CASSYGTGTNYGYTF.

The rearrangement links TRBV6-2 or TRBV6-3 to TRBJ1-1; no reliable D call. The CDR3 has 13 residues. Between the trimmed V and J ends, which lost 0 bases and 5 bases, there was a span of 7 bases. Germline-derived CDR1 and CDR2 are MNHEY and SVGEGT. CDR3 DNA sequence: TGTGCCAGCAGTTACTCGACTGGTACTGAAGCTTTCTTT. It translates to CASSYSTGTEAFF.

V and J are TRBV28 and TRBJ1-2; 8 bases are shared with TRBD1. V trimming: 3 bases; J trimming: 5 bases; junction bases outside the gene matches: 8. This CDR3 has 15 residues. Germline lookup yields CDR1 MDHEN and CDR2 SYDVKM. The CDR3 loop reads CASSFMTGENYGYTF. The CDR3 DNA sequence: TGTGCCAGCAGTTTTATGACAGGGGAAAATTATGGCTACACCTTC.

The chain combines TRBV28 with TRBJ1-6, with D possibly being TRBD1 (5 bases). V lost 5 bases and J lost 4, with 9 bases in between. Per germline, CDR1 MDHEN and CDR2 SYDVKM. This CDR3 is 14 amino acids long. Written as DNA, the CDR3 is TGTGCCAGCAGTCCAGGGCCTTATAATTCACCCCTCCACTTT. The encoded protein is CASSPGPYNSPLHF.

This CDR3 reads CASSSDRGGYEQYF. The CDR3 DNA sequence: TGTGCCAGCAGCTCTGACAGGGGTGGATACGAGCAGTACTTC. The chain combines TRBV5-6 with TRBJ2-7; TRBD1 aligns across 8 bases. J gave up 4 bases and V 3 bases, and 6 bases lay outside the gene matches. This CDR3 is 14 amino acids long. Germline CDR1 is SGHDT and CDR2 is YYEEEE.

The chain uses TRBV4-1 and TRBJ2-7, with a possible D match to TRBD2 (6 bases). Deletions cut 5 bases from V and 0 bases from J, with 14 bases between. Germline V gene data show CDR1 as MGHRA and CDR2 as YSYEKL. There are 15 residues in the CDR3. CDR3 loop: CASSTPTGSSYEQYF. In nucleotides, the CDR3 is TGCGCCAGCAGCACCCCGACCGGGAGCTCCTACGAGCAGTACTTC.